These 4 T cell receptor beta chains originate from one sample sequenced in a study of CD8+ T cells in alopecia areata. Regarding treatment: oral pan-JAK inhibitor, 5-10 mg twice daily. Isolated RNA was reverse transcribed into cDNA used as the sequencing template. Produced via immunoSEQ multiplex PCR; TCRdb's table is partial and in-frame only. Of about 140,000 clones in the sample, about 85% were seen once. The sample in question was CD8+ T cells sorted from blood, obtained at week 4, from a patient treated with tofacitinib. The receptor set was obtained from a human donor with alopecia areata.

CDR3 sequence: CASSRTGGNEQYF. The CDR3 region has the DNA TGTGCCAGCAGTAGGACAGGGGGCAACGAGCAGTACTTC. The chain carries TRBV13 and TRBJ2-7, with 11 nucleotides matching TRBD1. Germline V gene sequence: CDR1 PRHDT, CDR2 FYEKMQ (reference sequence). The CDR3 covers 13 residues. V trimming: 6 bases; J trimming: 5 bases; junction bases outside the gene matches: 3.

V and J are TRBV12-5 and TRBJ2-5; D unresolved. The CDR3 is made up of 11 amino acids. Germline V gives CDR1 LGHNT, CDR2 FRNRAP. Trimming stripped 8 bases from V and 4 bases from J, with 8 bases between. CDR3 nucleotide sequence: TGTGCTAGTACGCACACAGAGACCCAGTACTTC. Translated, it gives CASTHTETQYF.

The chain uses TRBV7-2 and TRBJ2-7, with D perhaps TRBD1 (5 bases). The CDR3 spans 12 residues. Deletions cut 10 bases from V and 3 bases from J, with 13 bases between. CDR1 and CDR2 from the germline V gene are SGHTA and FQGNSA. CDR3 coding DNA: TGTGCCATCGTAAGGGGAAGCTACGAGCAGTACTTC. As protein: CAIVRGSYEQYF.

The chain uses TRBV4-1 and TRBJ1-2; 7 nucleotides align to TRBD1. V was clipped by 2 bases and J by 6 bases; unmatched bases: 6. CDR3 size: 14 residues. Germline values: CDR1 MGHRA, CDR2 YSYEKL. The CDR3 DNA reads as TGCGCCAGCAGCCAAACAGGGACAGCGAATGGCTACACCTTC. Its protein is CASSQTGTANGYTF.